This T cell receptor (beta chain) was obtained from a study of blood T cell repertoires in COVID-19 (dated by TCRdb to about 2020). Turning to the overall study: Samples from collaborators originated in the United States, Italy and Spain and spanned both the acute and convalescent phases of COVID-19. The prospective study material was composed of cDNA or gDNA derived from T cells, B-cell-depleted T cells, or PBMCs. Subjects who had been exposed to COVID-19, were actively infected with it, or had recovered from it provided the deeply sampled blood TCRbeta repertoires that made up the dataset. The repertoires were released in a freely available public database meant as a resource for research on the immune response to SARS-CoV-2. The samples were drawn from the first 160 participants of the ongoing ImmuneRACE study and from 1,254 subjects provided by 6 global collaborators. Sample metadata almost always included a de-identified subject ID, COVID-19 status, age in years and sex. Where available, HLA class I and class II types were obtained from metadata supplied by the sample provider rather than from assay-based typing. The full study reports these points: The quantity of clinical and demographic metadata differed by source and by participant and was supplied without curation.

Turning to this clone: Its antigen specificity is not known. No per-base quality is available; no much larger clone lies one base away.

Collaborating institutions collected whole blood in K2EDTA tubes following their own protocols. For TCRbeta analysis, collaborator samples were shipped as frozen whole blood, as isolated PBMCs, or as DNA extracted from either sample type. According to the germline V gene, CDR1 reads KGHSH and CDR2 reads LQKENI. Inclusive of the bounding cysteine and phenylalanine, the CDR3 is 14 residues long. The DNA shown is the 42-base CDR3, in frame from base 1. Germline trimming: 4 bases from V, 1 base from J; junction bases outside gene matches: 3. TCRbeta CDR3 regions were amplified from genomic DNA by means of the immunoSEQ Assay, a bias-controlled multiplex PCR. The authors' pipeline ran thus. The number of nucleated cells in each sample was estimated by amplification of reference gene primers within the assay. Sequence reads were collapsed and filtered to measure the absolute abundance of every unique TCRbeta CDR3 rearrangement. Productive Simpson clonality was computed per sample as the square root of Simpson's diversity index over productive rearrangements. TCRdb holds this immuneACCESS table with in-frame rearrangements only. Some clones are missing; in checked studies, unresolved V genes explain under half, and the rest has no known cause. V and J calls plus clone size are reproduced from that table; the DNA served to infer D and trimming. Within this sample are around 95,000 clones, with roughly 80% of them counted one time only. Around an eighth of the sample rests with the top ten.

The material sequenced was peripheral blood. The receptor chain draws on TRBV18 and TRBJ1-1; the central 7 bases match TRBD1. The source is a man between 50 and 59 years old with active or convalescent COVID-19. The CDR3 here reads CASSQRQGNTEAFF. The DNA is TGTGCCAGCTCACAACGACAGGGGAACACTGAAGCTTTCTTT.